The 7 T cell receptor beta chains listed next were all sequenced from one sample in a study of T cells in women clearing cervical HPV infection. The protocol was immunoSEQ multiplex PCR, while the TCRdb copy is restricted to in-frame clones and leaves out a portion. This repertoire includes some 23,000 clones. The sequenced sample was blood buffy coat. The receptor source for this set is a woman aged 18 to 75 with a cervical HPV16 infection that either progressed to CIN3+ or cleared (not recorded which).

As regards this clone: The read falls 3 residues short of the CDR3 end, and the missing part is taken from the germline J gene. The J gene is TRBJ2-7, the V gene TRBV2; D unclear. CDR3 length: 16 amino acids. Trimming pared 7 bases from V and 3 bases from J, leaving 22 bases between. Germline V gene sequence: CDR1 SNHLY, CDR2 FYNNEI. The sequenced part of the CDR3 DNA is TGTGCCAGCACTCCGTATAGCATAGCTGCCGGCTACGAG. Its translation is CASTPYSIAAGYE. The whole CDR3 reads CASTPYSIAAGYEQYF.

About this clone: Read coverage stops 3 residues before the CDR3 terminus; the germline J gene supplies the remainder. The chain has TRBV19 and TRBJ2-2, with D perhaps TRBD1 (6 bases). CDR3 length equals 14 residues. The germline V gene encodes CDR1 LNHDA and CDR2 SQIVND (reference sequence). Between the trimmed V and J ends, which lost 10 bases and 4 bases, there was a span of 16 bases. The CDR3 sequence is CATVPRDITGELFF. The CDR3 bases that were read are TGTGCCACCGTACCCCGGGACATCACCGGGGAG.

Partial CDR3 DNA: TGCAGTGCTAACCCTAGCGGGAGCTCCACAGATACG. Its protein is CSANPSGSSTDT. In full, the CDR3 reads CSANPSGSSTDTQYF. J is TRBJ2-3 and V is TRBV20-1; 10 nucleotides agree with TRBD2. The CDR3 end lies 3 residues beyond the end of the read and is filled in from the germline J gene. With V trimmed by 4 bases and J by 2 bases, 6 bases remained unmatched. The germline CDR1 and CDR2 sequences are DFQATT and SNEGSKA (reference sequence). The CDR3 is 15 amino acids.

With respect to this clone: The DNA ends 3 residues before the CDR3 does, and the rest of the CDR3 is filled in from the germline J gene. The gene calls are TRBV2 and TRBJ2-1; TRBD2 agrees at 10 bases. The CDR3 is 16 residues long. CDR1 and CDR2 from the germline V gene are SNHLY and FYNNEI. Unmatched junction bases numbered 14, after V lost 10 bases and J lost 5 bases. The CDR3 loop reads CATSGLADFRDNEQFF. CDR3 DNA (partial): TGTGCCACCTCAGGACTAGCGGATTTTCGGGACAATGAG.

In the case of this clone: The CDR3 end lies 3 residues beyond the end of the read and is filled in from the germline J gene. The chain joins TRBV7-3 to TRBJ2-5, with 7 bases lining up with TRBD1. Germline lookup yields CDR1 SGHTA and CDR2 FQGTGA. The V gene end was trimmed by 0 bases and the J gene end by 3 bases; junction bases not matched to a gene: 7. The CDR3 consists of 16 residues. Incomplete CDR3 DNA: TGTGCCAGCAGCTTAACCCCCGGGACAGCCAAAGAGACC. Translation: CASSLTPGTAKET. The complete CDR3 sequence is CASSLTPGTAKETQYF. Together with reference TRBV7-3 and TRBJ2-5, the CDR3 gives the full variable domain: GAGVSQTPSNKVTEKGKYVELRCDPISGHTALYWYRQSLGQGPEFLIYFQGTGAADDSGLPNDRFFAVRPEGSVSTLKIQRTERGDSAVYLCASSLTPGTAKETQYFGPGTRLLVL.

On this clone: From the germline J gene comes the end of the CDR3, since the read stops 3 residues before it. V usage is TRBV30 and J usage is TRBJ2-2; a possible D gene is TRBD1 (6 bases). Germline values: CDR1 GTSNPN, CDR2 SVGIG (reference sequence). CDR3 length: 15 residues. The CDR3 bases that were read are TGTGCCTGGAGTATGGGGCAACAGGGAGAGGAAAAG. This encodes CAWSMGQQGEEK. The whole CDR3 sequence is CAWSMGQQGEEKLFF. Drawing the rest from reference TRBV30 and TRBJ2-2, the complete variable domain is SQTIHQWPATLVQPVGSPLSLECTVEGTSNPNLYWYRQAAGRGLQLLFYSVGIGQISSEVPQNLSASRPQDRQFILSSKKLLLSDSGFYLCAWSMGQQGEEKLFFGEGSRLTVL.

Regarding this clone: The read ends 3 residues early relative to the CDR3; the germline J gene fills the gap. The V gene is TRBV9, the J gene TRBJ2-6; D gene ambiguous. Germline V CDR1 and CDR2: SGDLS, YYNGEE. The CDR3 is made up of 15 amino acids. Trimming removed 3 bases at V and 2 bases at J, with 9 bases between. The CDR3 bases that were read are TGTGCCAGCAGCGCTAGACCTACTGGGGCCAACGTC. Its translation is CASSARPTGANV. The entire CDR3 reads CASSARPTGANVLTF. The complete variable domain, with remaining parts taken from reference TRBV9 and TRBJ2-6, reads DSGVTQTPKHLITATGQRVTLRCSPRSGDLSVYWYQQSLDQGLQFLIQYYNGEERAKGNILERFSAQQFPDLHSELNLSSLELGDSALYFCASSARPTGANVLTFGAGSRLTVL.